The T cell receptor beta chain described here comes from a study of shared clonotypes between healthy human individuals. The protocol was immunoSEQ multiplex PCR, while the TCRdb copy is restricted to in-frame clones and leaves out a portion. The table shows some 980,000 clones, with approximately 76% occurring only once. This clone occurred a few times. Trimming cost V 5 bases and J 4 bases; bases outside gene matches: 5. The germline gives CDR1 MGHDK, CDR2 SYGVNS. This CDR3 has 14 residues. The receptor was derived from a man aged 18-30 years in good health. The material sequenced was memory CD4+ T cells sorted from blood. Indicated subset: CD45RA-negative fraction. This sequence joins TRBV25-1 and TRBJ2-5, with TRBD1 identical over 9 bases. The CDR3: CASSQQGARETQYF. The CDR3 region has the DNA TGTGCCAGCAGTCAACAGGGGGCCAGAGAGACCCAGTACTTC.